A selection of T cell receptor beta chains follows, all from one sample in a study of cytomegalovirus exposure and HLA in healthy donors. Libraries were prepared by immunoSEQ multiplex PCR; TCRdb keeps only in-frame clonotypes and omits some of them. Its clone listing holds about 160,000 clones. The specimen sequenced was PBMCs. All receptors derive from a woman in her sixties or seventies in good health and CMV-seronegative. CDR3s include the opening cysteine and the closing phenylalanine or tryptophan. The order of the fields is V gene, D gene, J gene, CDR3 DNA, CDR3 protein. A D gene is named only where the DNA matches it firmly.

>TRBV5-1|.|TRBJ2-3
TGCGCCAGCAGCCAAGGACAGCTCACAGATACGCAGTATTTT
CASSQGQLTDTQYF
>TRBV6-4|TRBD1|TRBJ2-3
TGTGCCAGCAGTGACTCGACAGGGGGGGGCACAGATACGCAGTATTTT
CASSDSTGGGTDTQYF
>TRBV9|TRBD2|TRBJ2-2
TGTGCCAGCAGCGTAGGATCTAGCGGGACCGGGGAGCTGTTTTTT
CASSVGSSGTGELFF
>TRBV9|.|TRBJ2-5
TGTGCCAGCAGCCCCCAGGGGGGCTTGGAGACCCAGTACTTC
CASSPQGGLETQYF
>TRBV27|TRBD2|TRBJ2-7
TGTGCCAGCAGTTTAGTCTTGGCGGGAGGGCCGTACGAGCAGTACTTC
CASSLVLAGGPYEQYF
>TRBV6-1|TRBD2|TRBJ2-2
TGTGCCAGTTACACTAGCGGGGGGGCCACCGGGGAGCTGTTTTTT
CASYTSGGATGELFF
>TRBV30|.|TRBJ2-5
TGTGCCTGGAGTGTTTACTCGACTAGTGGGTGGGAGACCCAGTACTTC
CAWSVYSTSGWETQYF
>TRBV5-1|TRBD1|TRBJ1-2
TGCGCCAGCAGTACGGGACAGTCATCGGGCTACACCTTC
CASSTGQSSGYTF
>TRBV9|TRBD1|TRBJ2-7
TGTGCCAGCAGCGTAGCGGGACAGGGAGGGGAGCAGTACTTC
CASSVAGQGGEQYF
>TRBV29-1|TRBD1|TRBJ2-7
TGCAGCGTTGAAGTTAGGACAGGCTACGAGCAGTACTTC
CSVEVRTGYEQYF
>TRBV29-1|.|TRBJ1-2
TGCAGCGTAACAGGGATCCAATATGGCTACACCTTC
CSVTGIQYGYTF
>TRBV7-8|.|TRBJ2-3
TGTGCCAGCAGCGGGCGGGACAGCTTCACGGATACGCAGTATTTT
CASSGRDSFTDTQYF
>TRBV7-6|TRBD2|TRBJ2-7
TGTGCCAGCAGCTCTCTTATAGCGGGGGGATACGAGCAGTACTTC
CASSSLIAGGYEQYF
>TRBV5-1|.|TRBJ1-3
TGCGCCAGCAGCTTGGCCCTGGCTTCTGGAAACACCATATATTTT
CASSLALASGNTIYF
>TRBV12-1|.|TRBJ2-3
TGTGCCAGCAGCAGAAAGAGGTCTACTAGCGGGAGGATGAGGCCCACAGATACGCAGTATTTT
CASSRKRSTSGRMRPTDTQYF
>TRBV6-1|TRBD2|TRBJ2-3
TGTGCCAGCAGTGACCAGCCTAGCGGGGGCCCAGATACGCAGTATTTT
CASSDQPSGGPDTQYF
>TRBV11-1|.|TRBJ2-6
TGTGCCAGCAGCTTTTCTAACTCTGGGGCCAACGTCCTGACTTTC
CASSFSNSGANVLTF
>TRBV6-6|.|TRBJ1-2
TGTGCCAGCAGGCTTCAACAGGCAAACTATGGCTACACCTTC
CASRLQQANYGYTF
>TRBV7-9|.|TRBJ1-5
TGTGCCAGCAGCTTGGGGACTGGGAATCAGCCCCAGCATTTT
CASSLGTGNQPQHF
>TRBV25-1|.|TRBJ1-2
TGTGCCAGCAGTGCGCAGACTTCGGGCTATGGCTACACCTTC
CASSAQTSGYGYTF